This paragraph covers one T cell receptor beta chain sequence. Its antigen is still unknown. The CDR3 consists of 13 residues. Looked up from germline, CDR1 is MNHNY and CDR2 is SVGAGI (reference sequence). J was trimmed by 11 bases and V by 6 bases; bases with no gene match: 4. This sample stems from a study of cytomegalovirus exposure and HLA in healthy donors. This PCR relied on a set of 60 Vbeta primers and 13 Jbeta primers. Sequenced by immunoSEQ multiplex PCR; TCRdb stores in-frame clones only, minus some. The sample includes about 140,000 clones, over 60% of them seen just once. Findings and caveats of the study: About 87% or about 30% of the time was how often most TCR beta V segments were productive, according to an earlier analysis. Sequencing artifact likely explains a cluster of highly shared sequence variants.

The clonotype originates from a woman aged 60-75 years in good health and CMV-seronegative. The V call is TRBV6-6, the J call TRBJ1-6; 10 nucleotides agree with TRBD1. Material: PBMCs. This CDR3 is CASRRQGAAPLHF. CDR3 nucleotide sequence: TGTGCCAGCAGACGACAGGGGGCGGCACCCCTCCACTTT.